The entry that follows covers one TCR beta chain sequence. This sample was taken from a study of blood T cell repertoires in COVID-19. Method: immunoSEQ multiplex PCR; TCRdb's copy keeps in-frame clones and lacks some. The sample lists more than 90,000 clones; 85% were seen once. The CDR3 runs 13 residues. Germline V gene sequence: CDR1 SGHAT, CDR2 FQNNGV. The V gene lost 4 bases and the J gene lost 6 bases, with 9 bases spanning the gap. The sequenced sample consisted of peripheral blood. The source is a woman in her 70s with active or convalescent COVID-19. The J gene is TRBJ2-2, the V gene TRBV11-2; D is possibly TRBD1 (6 bases). Here the CDR3 reads CASSSQGPGELFF. CDR3 nucleotides: TGTGCCAGCAGCTCACAGGGACCCGGGGAGCTGTTTTTT.